A single sample is the source of the 6 T cell receptor beta chains below, sequenced in a study of blood T cell repertoires in COVID-19. The data were produced by immunoSEQ multiplex PCR, yet TCRdb's version contains in-frame clones alone and is incomplete. Of a few hundred thousand clones listed, roughly nine tenths were seen once; the top ten hold 2% to 3%. The sequenced material came from PBMCs or T cells enriched from blood (not recorded which). These receptors originate from a woman aged 18-29 years who had recovered from COVID-19.

The chain combines TRBV7-3 with TRBJ2-3, with TRBD2 matching over 11 bases. The germline CDR1 and CDR2 sequences are SGHTA and FQGTGA. CDR3 length: 16 amino acids. The junction had 6 bases not matched to a gene; V was cut back by 5 bases and J by 2 bases. The CDR3 nucleotides are TGTGCCAGCAGCCCCGGGACTAGCGGACCCACAGATACGCAGTATTTT. Its protein product is CASSPGTSGPTDTQYF.

The rearrangement joins TRBV29-1 to TRBJ2-7, with TRBD1 matching 9 bases. After removal of 2 bases from V and 3 bases from J, the junction contained 2 bases not matched to a gene. Germline-derived CDR1 and CDR2 are SQVTM and ANQGSEA. This CDR3 region has 13 residues. In nucleotides, the CDR3 is TGCAGCGTTGAATTGGACAGGGGCTACGAGCAGTACTTC. Translation gives CSVELDRGYEQYF.

V usage is TRBV20-1 and J usage is TRBJ1-2; D gene ambiguous. The V end was cut by 7 bases, the J end by 8 bases, with 11 bases between. In germline, CDR1 is DFQATT, CDR2 SNEGSKA (reference sequence). This CDR3 spans 10 amino acids. The CDR3 coding sequence is TGCAGTGTAACTGGTACGGGCTACACCTTC. Translating gives CSVTGTGYTF.

The table lists this clone with a count of one. This rearrangement joins TRBV29-1 to TRBJ2-2; D might be TRBD1 (5 bases). CDR3 size: 13 residues. The V gene's germline CDR1 is SQVTM and CDR2 ANQGSEA. Trimming stripped 4 bases from V and 0 bases from J, with 6 bases between. As DNA, the CDR3 is TGCAGCGTTGCAGGGTCGAACACCGGGGAGCTGTTTTTT. Its protein is CSVAGSNTGELFF.

The chain has TRBV10-3 and TRBJ2-3; 8 bases match TRBD1. J gave up 1 base and V 4 bases, and 4 bases lay outside the gene matches. The length of the CDR3 is 15 residues. Per germline, CDR1 ENHRY and CDR2 SYGVKD. CDR3 nucleotide sequence: TGTGCCATCAGTGGGGCAGGGGGCCGCACAGATACGCAGTATTTT. This translates into CAISGAGGRTDTQYF.

The chain has TRBV5-4 and TRBJ2-3; 7 bases agree with TRBD2. Germline V gene data show CDR1 as SGHNT and CDR2 as YYREEE (reference sequence). Unmatched junction bases numbered 8, after V lost 3 bases and J lost 4 bases. The CDR3 is 15 amino acids. The DNA of the CDR3 is TGTGCCAGCAGCTCCCGTCTGGGGGGGGCAGATACGCAGTATTTT. The encoded protein is CASSSRLGGADTQYF.